One and the same sample provided the 22 T cell receptor beta chains below, sequenced in a study of T-cell reconstitution after alpha-beta-depleted transplantation in children. The TCRbeta library incorporated unique molecular identifiers. TCRdb ran MiXCR on the PCR reads and lists one entry per CDR3 protein. Of hundreds of thousands of distinct CDR3 sequences listed, 10% to 15% were seen once; the top ten hold about 2.2%. The sequencing used PBMCs, mostly from graft donor cells, collected 360 days after TCRalphabeta/CD19-depleted stem cell transplant. The origin of the receptors is a male patient younger than 18 who had a stem cell transplant for acute myeloid leukemia, so the T cells may come from the graft donor.

This clonotype was seen many times. V is TRBV29-1 and J is TRBJ2-7; 8 nucleotides agree with TRBD2. V gave up 2 bases and J gave up 3 bases; unmatched junction bases: 9. Germline V gene lookup returns CDR1 SQVTM and CDR2 ANQGSEA. This CDR3 has 15 residues. The CDR3 sequence is CSVETKSGGLYEQYF. The CDR3 DNA reads TGCAGCGTTGAAACTAAGAGCGGGGGACTCTACGAGCAGTACTTC.

This clonotype has more than one count but fewer than ten. This chain connects TRBV7-3 to TRBJ2-1, with D perhaps TRBD1 (7 bases). The CDR3 has 14 amino acids. Germline-derived CDR1 and CDR2 are SGHTA and FQGTGA. V was clipped by 2 bases and J by 7 bases, with 12 bases between them. This CDR3 reads CASSLLEGANEQFF. For the CDR3, the DNA is TGTGCCAGCAGCTTATTGGAGGGGGCGAATGAGCAGTTCTTC.

The DNA for the CDR3 is TGTGCCAGCAGCCCATCGGGGCGGGCCGCCTACGAGCAGTACTTC. The encoded protein is CASSPSGRAAYEQYF. This chain links TRBV9 with TRBJ2-7; D could derive from TRBD1 or TRBD2 (5 bases each). CDR1 is SGDLS and CDR2 is YYNGEE in the germline V gene. V was cut by 4 bases and J by 2 bases, with 16 bases left in between. CDR3 size: 15 residues.

The V gene is TRBV28, the J gene TRBJ2-7; possibly TRBD2 for D (5 bases). This CDR3 spans 13 amino acids. Germline values: CDR1 MDHEN, CDR2 SYDVKM. Trimming removed 5 bases from V and 1 base from J, with 9 bases in between. The CDR3, as DNA: TGTGCCAGCAGTGGACTGGATTCCTACGAGCAGTACTTC. Translating gives CASSGLDSYEQYF.

This clonotype was found a few times. The gene calls are TRBV7-2 and TRBJ1-3; the D is unclear. Trimming took off 3 bases at V and 4 bases at J, with 7 bases between the two ends. This CDR3 has 13 amino acids. Germline assignment: CDR1 SGHTA and CDR2 FQGNSA. The CDR3 DNA reads TGTGCCAGCAGCTTTGGCAGGGGAAACACCATATATTTT. Translation: CASSFGRGNTIYF.

The chain employs TRBV7-2 and TRBJ2-1; D gene uncertain. The germline gives CDR1 SGHTA, CDR2 FQGNSA. The ends were cut back, 2 bases at V and 14 bases at J, with 16 bases in the middle. This CDR3 region has 13 residues. The CDR3 sequence: CASSLYQMELEFF. The CDR3 nucleotides are TGTGCCAGCAGCTTATACCAAATGGAGCTAGAGTTCTTC. Complete variable domain (other parts from reference TRBV7-2 and TRBJ2-1): GAGVSQSPSNKVTEKGKDVELRCDPISGHTALYWYRQSLGQGLEFLIYFQGNSAPDKSGLPSDRFSAERTGGSVSTLTIQRTQQEDSAVYLCASSLYQMELEFFGPGTRLTVL.

This clonotype was detected many times. The gene calls are TRBV29-1 and TRBJ1-2; perhaps TRBD1 as D (6 bases). This CDR3 is 15 amino acids long. V dropped 7 bases and J dropped 5 bases, with 23 bases sitting between them. Looked up from germline, CDR1 is SQVTM and CDR2 is ANQGSEA. The CDR3 bases are TGCAGCGCCGATGTTCGGACAGCCCAAGCTTATGGCTACACCTTC. It translates to CSADVRTAQAYGYTF.

This clonotype was recorded at least ten times. The chain couples TRBV5-1 to TRBJ2-3; D remains ambiguous. CDR1 and CDR2 from the germline V gene are SGHRS and YFSETQ. The CDR3 loop spans 13 amino acids. V was clipped by 1 base and J by 6 bases, with 9 bases between them. CDR3 in amino acids: CASSLLLSDTQYF. In nucleotides, the CDR3 is TGCGCCAGCAGCTTGTTGCTCAGCGATACGCAGTATTTT.

This clonotype was picked up a small number of times. This chain connects TRBV6-2 or TRBV6-3 to TRBJ1-1; D not certain. Germline V gene lookup returns CDR1 MNHEY and CDR2 SVGEGT. V lost 6 bases and J 9 bases, leaving 11 bases between the germline ends. The CDR3 spans 11 residues. The CDR3 DNA follows: TGTGCCAGCAGCCAAGCTATTCAAGCTTTCTTT. This encodes CASSQAIQAFF.

As to this clonotype: One base away lies a much larger clone, so this may be a sequencing read error. Because the CDR3 is missing its conserved closing phenylalanine or tryptophan, this is likely a read error. The chain couples TRBV20-1 to TRBJ1-1, with no clear D. Germline-derived CDR1 and CDR2 are DFQATT and SNEGSKA (reference sequence). This CDR3 region has 9 residues. Trimming stripped 5 bases from V and 5 bases from J, with 3 bases between. The CDR3 loop is CSAGTEAFS. The CDR3 DNA reads as TGCAGTGCTGGGACTGAAGCTTTCTCT.

The chain recombines TRBV18 with TRBJ2-2; TRBD2 agrees at 8 bases. Germline V gene data show CDR1 as KGHSH and CDR2 as LQKENI. This CDR3 is built from 15 residues. V lost 3 bases and J lost 6; bases outside the gene matches: 6. This chain's CDR3 is CASSPIAGKAGELFF. The CDR3 DNA sequence: TGTGCCAGCTCACCTATAGCGGGAAAGGCCGGGGAGCTGTTTTTT.

This sequence joins TRBV18 and TRBJ1-2, with 8 bases fitting TRBD1. CDR1 is KGHSH and CDR2 is LQKENI in the germline V gene. The V gene end was trimmed by 0 bases and the J gene end by 6 bases; junction bases not matched to a gene: 6. The CDR3 has 15 residues. CDR3: CASSPPLTGDHGYTF. CDR3 sequence (DNA): TGTGCCAGCTCACCACCGCTGACAGGGGACCATGGCTACACCTTC.

The rearrangement links TRBV20-1 to TRBJ2-1; 12 positions match TRBD2. The CDR3 runs to 15 residues. Germline V CDR1 and CDR2: DFQATT, SNEGSKA (reference sequence). The V gene end was trimmed by 0 bases and the J gene end by 4 bases; junction bases not matched to a gene: 1. CDR3 DNA: TGCAGTGCTAGAGAAACTAGCGGGAGGTACAATGAGCAGTTCTTC. This sequence encodes CSARETSGRYNEQFF.

The chain links TRBV4-3 to TRBJ2-1, with D possibly being TRBD2 (6 bases). CDR1 and CDR2 from the germline V gene are LGHNA and YSLEER. CDR3 length equals 16 residues. V was pared by 2 bases and J by 2 bases, with 13 bases between. This CDR3 reads CASSQKYSGTYNEQFF. Here the CDR3 DNA reads TGCGCCAGCAGCCAAAAATATAGCGGTACCTACAATGAGCAGTTCTTC.

This clonotype was detected only a few times. An end of the junction does not agree with germline; a read error may underlie this. The chain uses TRBV7-7 and TRBJ2-3; D is uncertain. CDR1 and CDR2 from the germline V gene are SSHAT and FNYEAQ (reference sequence). This CDR3 contains 14 residues. In DNA form, the CDR3 reads TGTGCTAGCAGCTTAGATGCTGCCTCGAATACGCAGTATTTT. It translates to CASSLDAASNTQYF.

This clonotype was detected a few times. The genes are TRBV28 and TRBJ1-2, with D hard to call. Per germline, CDR1 MDHEN and CDR2 SYDVKM. V was trimmed by 2 bases and J by 5 bases, leaving 6 bases between them. This CDR3 spans 12 amino acids. In DNA, the CDR3 is TGTGCCAGCAGTTTAAGTGCGTATGGCTACACCTTC. It translates to CASSLSAYGYTF.

This clonotype was observed at least ten times. CDR3 residues: CASSLVDYEQFF. As DNA, the CDR3 is TGTGCCAGCAGCTTAGTAGACTATGAGCAGTTCTTC. This chain connects TRBV7-6 to TRBJ2-1; D is ambiguous. V lost 1 base and J 8 bases, leaving 6 bases between the germline ends. This CDR3 has 12 amino acids. CDR1 and CDR2 (germline): SGHVS, FNYEAQ.

The rearrangement joins TRBV25-1 to TRBJ2-1, with D possibly being TRBD1 or TRBD2 (5 bases each). This CDR3 comprises 16 residues. Germline loops: CDR1 MGHDK, CDR2 SYGVNS. V was pared by 3 bases and J by 4 bases, with 16 bases between. The CDR3 sequence: CASSDLRGPSYNEQFF. In DNA form, the CDR3 reads TGTGCCAGCAGTGACCTCCGGGGCCCCTCATACAATGAGCAGTTCTTC.

This clonotype was seen a few times. V usage is TRBV7-9 and J usage is TRBJ2-1; 8 bases agree with TRBD2. J gave up 3 bases and V 0 bases, and 4 bases lay outside the gene matches. CDR3 length: 16 amino acids. In germline, CDR1 is SEHNR, CDR2 FQNEAQ (reference sequence). The CDR3 DNA reads TGTGCCAGCAGCTTAGCCGTACTAGCGGTCTACAATGAGCAGTTCTTC. Translated, it gives CASSLAVLAVYNEQFF.

This chain joins TRBV6-2 or TRBV6-3 and TRBJ2-5; D might be TRBD1 (5 bases). The CDR3 is 14 amino acids. Germline V gives CDR1 MNHEY, CDR2 SVGEGT. Trimming removed 1 base at V and 5 bases at J, with 11 bases between. CDR3 in DNA: TGTGCCAGCAGTTACTTTCCAGGGATGGAGACCCAGTACTTC. Translation gives CASSYFPGMETQYF.

This clonotype has ten or more counts. V is TRBV20-1 and J is TRBJ2-7; weak D call: TRBD1 (6 bases). The CDR3 consists of 15 residues. Trimming pared 5 bases from V and 2 bases from J, leaving 19 bases between. Germline CDR1 is DFQATT and CDR2 is SNEGSKA (reference sequence). The CDR3 DNA reads as TGCAGTGCTTGGGCAACGACAGGAGAAACCTACGAGCAGTACTTC. Amino acids: CSAWATTGETYEQYF.

This clonotype has just a few counts. The genes are TRBV4-3 and TRBJ2-2; 12 positions agree with TRBD2. Trimming cost V 5 bases and J 7 bases; bases outside gene matches: 11. There are 17 residues in the CDR3. The germline V gene has CDR1 LGHNA and CDR2 YSLEER. The CDR3 nucleotides are TGCGCCAGCAGCGCCCGACTAGCGGGAGAGAAGGTCGGGGAGCTGTTTTTT. Amino acid sequence: CASSARLAGEKVGELFF.